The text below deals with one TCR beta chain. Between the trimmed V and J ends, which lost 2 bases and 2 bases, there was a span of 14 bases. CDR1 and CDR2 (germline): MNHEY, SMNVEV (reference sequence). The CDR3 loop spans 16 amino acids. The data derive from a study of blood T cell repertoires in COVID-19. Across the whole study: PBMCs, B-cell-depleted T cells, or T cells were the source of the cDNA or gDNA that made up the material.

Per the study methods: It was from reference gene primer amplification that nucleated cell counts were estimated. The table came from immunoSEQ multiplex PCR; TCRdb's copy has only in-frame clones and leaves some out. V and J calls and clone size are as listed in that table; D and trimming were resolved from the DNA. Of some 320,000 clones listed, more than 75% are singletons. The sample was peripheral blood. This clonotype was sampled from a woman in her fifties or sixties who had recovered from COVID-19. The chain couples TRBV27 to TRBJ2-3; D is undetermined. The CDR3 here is CASSLRLGRSTDTQYF. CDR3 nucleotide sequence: TGTGCCAGCAGTTTACGGTTAGGCAGGTCCACAGATACGCAGTATTTT.